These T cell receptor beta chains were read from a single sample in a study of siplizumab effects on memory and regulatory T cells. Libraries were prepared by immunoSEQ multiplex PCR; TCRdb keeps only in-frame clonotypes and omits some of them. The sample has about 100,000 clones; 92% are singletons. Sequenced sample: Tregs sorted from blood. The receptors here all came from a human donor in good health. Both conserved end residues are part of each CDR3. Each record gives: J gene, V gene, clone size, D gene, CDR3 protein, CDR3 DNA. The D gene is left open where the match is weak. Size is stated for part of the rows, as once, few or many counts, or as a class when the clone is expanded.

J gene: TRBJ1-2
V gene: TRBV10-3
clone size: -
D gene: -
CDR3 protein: CAISESVKGPNYGYTF
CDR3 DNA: TGTGCCATCAGTGAGTCTGTCAAAGGACCAAACTATGGCTACACCTTC

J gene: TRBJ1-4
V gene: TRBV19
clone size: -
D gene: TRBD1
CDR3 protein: CASSARTGSEKLFF
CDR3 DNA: TGTGCCAGTAGTGCCCGGACAGGTAGTGAAAAACTGTTTTTT

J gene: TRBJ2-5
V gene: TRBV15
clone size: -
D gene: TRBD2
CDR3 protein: CATSRTRLAGGGETQYF
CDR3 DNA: TGTGCCACCAGCAGGACAAGACTAGCGGGAGGTGGAGAGACCCAGTACTTC

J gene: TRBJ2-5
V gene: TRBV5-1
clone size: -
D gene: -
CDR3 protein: CASSLAGARPGETQYF
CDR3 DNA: TGCGCCAGCAGCTTGGCCGGAGCCCGCCCTGGAGAGACCCAGTACTTC

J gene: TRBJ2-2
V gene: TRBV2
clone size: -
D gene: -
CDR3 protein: CASSISPNTGELFF
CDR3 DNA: TGTGCCAGCAGCATCAGCCCGAACACCGGGGAGCTGTTTTTT

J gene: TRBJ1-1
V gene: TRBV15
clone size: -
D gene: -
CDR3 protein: CATSRESAATRNTEAFF
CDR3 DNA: TGTGCCACCAGCAGAGAGTCGGCAGCAACCCGGAACACTGAAGCTTTCTTT

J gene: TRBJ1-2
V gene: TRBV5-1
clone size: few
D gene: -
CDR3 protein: CASSLDFRTLLYGYTF
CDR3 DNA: TGCGCCAGCAGCTTGGATTTCCGGACACTCTTGTATGGCTACACCTTC

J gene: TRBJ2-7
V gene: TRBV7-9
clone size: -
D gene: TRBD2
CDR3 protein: CASSGTSGSYEQYF
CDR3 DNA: TGTGCCAGCAGCGGGACTAGCGGGAGTTACGAGCAGTACTTC

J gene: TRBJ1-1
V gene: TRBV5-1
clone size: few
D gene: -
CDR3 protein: CASSLDSEAFF
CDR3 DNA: TGCGCCAGCAGCTTGGACAGTGAAGCTTTCTTT

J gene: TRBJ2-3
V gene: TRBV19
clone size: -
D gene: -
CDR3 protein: CASSIRWSTDTQYF
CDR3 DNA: TGTGCCAGTAGTATAAGGTGGAGCACAGATACGCAGTATTTT

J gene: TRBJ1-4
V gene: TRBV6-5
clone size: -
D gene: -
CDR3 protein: CASSNRDTNEKLFF
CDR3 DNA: TGTGCCAGCAGTAACAGGGATACTAATGAAAAACTGTTTTTT

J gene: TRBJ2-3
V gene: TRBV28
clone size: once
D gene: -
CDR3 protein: CASSTTGGRVRAQYF
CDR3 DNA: TGTGCCAGCAGCACCACAGGGGGGAGGGTGAGGGCGCAGTATTTT

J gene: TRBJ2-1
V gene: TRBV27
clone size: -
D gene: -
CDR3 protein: CASSLDSRRYNEQFF
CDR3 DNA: TGTGCCAGCAGTCTAGACTCAAGACGATACAATGAGCAGTTCTTC

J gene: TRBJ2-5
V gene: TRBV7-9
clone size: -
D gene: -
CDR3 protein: CASSHTQETQYF
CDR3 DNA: TGTGCCAGCAGCCACACTCAGGAGACCCAGTACTTC

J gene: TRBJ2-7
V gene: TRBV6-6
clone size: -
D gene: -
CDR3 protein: CASTWGGSRGEQYF
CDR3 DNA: TGTGCCAGCACCTGGGGGGGCTCAAGGGGGGAGCAGTACTTC